What follows is one T cell receptor (beta chain) and its context. The antigen is undetermined. These data belong to a study of T cell responses to AZD1222 COVID-19 vaccine. The CDR3 sequence is 13 residues long. V gave up 4 bases and J gave up 8 bases, with 12 bases separating them. Germline V gene lookup returns CDR1 SGHRS and CDR2 YFSETQ. Study-wide findings and caveats: Females made up more of the donors, who were largely white British, and clonal diversity may have come out too low. No day 14 peak samples; only post-peak repertoires were characterized.

Clones were read by immunoSEQ multiplex PCR, and TCRdb kept only the in-frame ones, dropping some. The sample records 95,000 to 150,000 clones, around 92% being singletons. The rearrangement uses TRBV5-1 and TRBJ1-4; D is possibly TRBD1 (5 bases). This TCR was sampled from an adult in good health. The source material was peripheral blood, sampled on day 0 of AZD1222 vaccination. The CDR3 is CASSRTGGEKLFF. The DNA of the CDR3 is TGCGCCAGCAGCAGAACGGGGGGAGAAAAACTGTTTTTT.